These T cell receptor beta chains were read from a single sample in a study of T cell responses to AZD1222 COVID-19 vaccine. Profiled with immunoSEQ multiplex PCR; TCRdb holds only in-frame clones, not every one. The data contain about 73,000 clones, nearly 90% of them seen just once; the ten biggest clones take up about 9.6%. The sample here was peripheral blood, taken 28 days after the second AZD1222 dose. These receptors were obtained from an adult who received the AZD1222 COVID-19 vaccine. Each CDR3 is given with its conserved first and last residue. The D gene is left open where the match is weak. Clone size is shown for a subset of rows, as once, few, many or a class of expanded clone.

>NA|TRBV5-1|TRBD1|TRBJ1-1
CASSPRTGFFEAFF
TGCGCCAGCAGCCCAAGGACAGGTTTTTTTGAAGCTTTCTTT
>NA|TRBV4-2|TRBD2|TRBJ2-1
CASETSGNSNDEQFF
TGTGCCAGTGAGACTAGCGGGAACTCTAACGATGAGCAGTTCTTC
>NA|TRBV7-2|TRBD1|TRBJ1-1
CASSEAGTGITEAFF
TGTGCCAGCAGCGAAGCCGGGACAGGGATAACTGAAGCTTTCTTT
>NA|TRBV6-5|NA|TRBJ2-7
CASSRSNRVGREQYF
TGTGCCAGCAGCCGAAGCAACAGGGTGGGAAGGGAGCAGTACTTC
>NA|TRBV5-4|NA|TRBJ2-2
CASSLEQITGELFF
TGTGCCAGCAGCTTGGAACAGATCACCGGGGAGCTGTTTTTT
>NA|TRBV2|NA|TRBJ2-5
CASSEFPNLGPQETQYF
TGTGCCAGCAGTGAATTCCCCAATTTGGGGCCCCAAGAGACCCAGTACTTC
>NA|TRBV7-9|NA|TRBJ2-2
CASPLPREWSSGELFF
TGTGCCAGCCCCCTCCCCCGGGAGTGGTCGTCCGGGGAGCTGTTTTTT
>NA|TRBV5-4|TRBD2|TRBJ2-7
CASSLEGLAGGSYEQYF
TGTGCCAGCAGCTTGGAAGGACTAGCGGGGGGATCCTACGAGCAGTACTTC
>NA|TRBV2|TRBD2|TRBJ2-1
CASRALAGAYNEQFF
TGTGCCAGCAGGGCTCTAGCGGGGGCTTACAATGAGCAGTTCTTC
>NA|TRBV15|TRBD1|TRBJ1-3
CATSTRQGAPGNTIYF
TGTGCCACCAGCACCCGACAGGGGGCGCCTGGAAACACCATATATTTT
>NA|TRBV28|NA|TRBJ1-5
CASSNRGALHQPQHF
TGTGCCAGCAGCAATAGAGGAGCCCTACATCAGCCCCAGCATTTT
>NA|TRBV19|NA|TRBJ2-1
CASSIYGSENEQFF
TGTGCCAGTAGTATTTACGGGAGTGAGAATGAGCAGTTCTTC
>NA|TRBV19|TRBD2|TRBJ2-3
CASSILAGGSTDTQYF
TGTGCCAGTAGTATCCTAGCGGGGGGATCCACAGATACGCAGTATTTT
>NA|TRBV5-1|TRBD2|TRBJ2-7
CASSSAGGPYEQYF
TGCGCCAGCAGCTCAGCGGGGGGGCCTTACGAGCAGTACTTC
>once|TRBV29-1|TRBD2|TRBJ2-5
CSAEGLAGGTQYF
TGCAGCGCGGAGGGACTAGCGGGGGGGACCCAGTACTTC
>NA|TRBV4-3|NA|TRBJ1-4
CASSQGQRNEKLFF
TGCGCCAGCAGCCAAGGTCAAAGGAATGAAAAACTGTTTTTT
>NA|TRBV21-1|NA|TRBJ1-1
CASPWDRGWGNTEAFF
TGTGCCAGCCCCTGGGACAGGGGGTGGGGGAACACTGAAGCTTTCTTT
>few|TRBV19|NA|TRBJ1-4
CASSIRAGVNGAEKLFF
TGTGCCAGTAGTATTCGGGCAGGGGTTAATGGGGCTGAAAAACTGTTTTTT
>NA|TRBV5-5|TRBD1|TRBJ1-5
CASSFRQGGLGNQPQHF
TGTGCCAGCAGCTTTCGACAGGGAGGGTTGGGCAATCAGCCCCAGCATTTT
>NA|TRBV19|TRBD2|TRBJ2-1
CASSIVASGRALHEQFF
TGTGCCAGTAGTATAGTGGCTAGCGGGAGGGCCTTACATGAGCAGTTCTTC
>once|TRBV19|NA|TRBJ2-5
CASSTPLGGNQETQYF
TGTGCCAGTAGTACCCCCCTCGGGGGTAACCAAGAGACCCAGTACTTC
>NA|TRBV6-5|TRBD1|TRBJ1-1
CASGIRTGNTEAFF
TGTGCCAGCGGGATTAGGACAGGGAACACTGAAGCTTTCTTT
>few|TRBV3-1/TRBV3-2|NA|TRBJ1-1
CASSADRGVNTEAFF
TGTGCCAGCAGTGCCGATCGTGGGGTGAACACTGAAGCTTTCTTT
>NA|TRBV9|TRBD1|TRBJ1-2
CASSSTQGFYGYTF
TGTGCCAGCAGCTCAACACAGGGGTTCTATGGCTACACCTTC
>NA|TRBV19|TRBD1|TRBJ1-2
CASEGQAEYGYTF
TGTGCCAGTGAAGGACAGGCCGAGTATGGCTACACCTTC
>NA|TRBV27|NA|TRBJ2-6
CATQGLSGANVLTF
TGTGCCACCCAGGGACTCTCTGGGGCCAACGTCCTGACTTTC
>NA|TRBV11-3|NA|TRBJ1-5
CASSPTQGYRNQPQHF
TGTGCCAGCAGCCCGACACAGGGCTATAGGAATCAGCCCCAGCATTTT
>NA|TRBV5-1|TRBD1|TRBJ1-5
CAMAGTGWGICNQPQHF
TGCGCCATGGCGGGGACAGGTTGGGGGATTTGCAATCAGCCCCAGCATTTT
>NA|TRBV4-3|NA|TRBJ2-1
CASSQDRREQFF
TGCGCCAGCAGCCAAGATCGCCGTGAGCAGTTCTTC
>NA|TRBV5-1|NA|TRBJ1-1
CASSLAGQPDTEAFF
TGCGCCAGCAGCTTGGCCGGACAGCCAGACACTGAAGCTTTCTTT
>once|TRBV6-4|NA|TRBJ2-1
CASSDSTGGEQFF
TGTGCCAGCAGTGACTCGACCGGGGGCGAGCAGTTCTTC
>NA|TRBV19|NA|TRBJ1-1
CASSLLGTPGTEAFF
TGTGCCAGTAGTCTACTAGGGACACCCGGGACTGAAGCTTTCTTT
>NA|TRBV7-2|NA|TRBJ2-7
CASSLEGYSYEQYF
TGTGCCAGCAGCTTGGAAGGGTACAGCTACGAGCAGTACTTC
>once|TRBV2|NA|TRBJ1-2
CASSDYLSWGDTF
TGTGCCAGCAGTGATTATCTGAGTTGGGGCGACACCTTC
>NA|TRBV11-2|NA|TRBJ1-3
CASSLEGRYRSGNTIYF
TGTGCCAGCAGCTTAGAGGGCCGGTACAGATCTGGAAACACCATATATTTT
>NA|TRBV7-3|TRBD1|TRBJ1-1
CASSPSGAGGTEAFF
TGTGCCAGCAGCCCCTCGGGAGCAGGGGGGACTGAAGCTTTCTTT
>few|TRBV29-1|NA|TRBJ2-1
CSVERSWGRKNEQFF
TGCAGCGTTGAAAGATCGTGGGGGCGGAAGAATGAGCAGTTCTTC
>once|TRBV28|NA|TRBJ1-1
CASSFGAGNTEAFF
TGTGCCAGCTCTTTTGGGGCCGGGAACACTGAAGCTTTCTTT
>NA|TRBV7-3|NA|TRBJ2-1
CASSLVGGRDEQFF
TGTGCCAGCAGCTTAGTTGGGGGCAGGGATGAGCAGTTCTTC
>once|TRBV28|NA|TRBJ2-1
CASSLVAGSSYNEQFF
TGTGCCAGCAGTTTAGTAGCTGGGTCCTCATACAATGAGCAGTTCTTC
>NA|TRBV9|TRBD2|TRBJ2-5
CASSEGLAGSLQETQYF
TGTGCCAGCAGCGAGGGACTAGCGGGGTCCCTCCAAGAGACCCAGTACTTC